This T cell receptor (beta chain) was profiled in a study of blood T cell repertoires in COVID-19 (dated by TCRdb to 2020 to 2022). Regarding the study in general: Samples covering the acute and convalescent phases of COVID-19 were provided by collaborators in the United States, Italy and Spain. The samples were drawn from the first 160 participants of the ongoing ImmuneRACE study and from about 1,200 subjects provided by 6 global collaborators. Subjects who had been exposed to COVID-19, were actively infected with it, or had recovered from it provided the deeply sampled blood TCRbeta repertoires that made up the dataset. The repertoires were made available in a free public database intended to serve as a resource for research on the immune response to SARS-CoV-2. The prospective study material was composed of cDNA or gDNA derived from T cells, B-cell-depleted T cells, or PBMCs. Where HLA class I and class II types were available, the types were taken from metadata supplied by the sample provider, not from assay-based typing. Sample metadata almost always included a de-identified subject ID, COVID-19 status, age in years and sex. General findings and caveats noted by the study authors: Clinical and demographic metadata were provided uncurated, with the amount varying by source and participant.

With regard to this clone: It lacks a known antigen. No base quality information exists; no much larger clone differs at one position.

Collaborating institutions collected whole blood in K2EDTA tubes following their own protocols. For TCRbeta analysis, collaborators shipped samples in one of three forms: frozen whole blood, isolated PBMCs, or DNA extracted from either of those sample types. The immunoSEQ Assay, a bias-controlled multiplex PCR, was used to amplify TCRbeta CDR3 regions from genomic DNA. On the study's bioinformatics: The number of nucleated cells in each sample was estimated from the amplification of reference gene primers within the assay. To quantify the absolute abundance of each unique TCRbeta CDR3 rearrangement, sequence reads were collapsed and filtered. For each sample, productive Simpson clonality was calculated by taking the square root of Simpson's diversity index across productive rearrangements. Entries here come from immuneACCESS through TCRdb and include only in-frame sequences with V and J called. Some clones fail to appear in such tables; in the studies checked, an unresolved V gene covers under half of the shortfall, and the cause of the remainder is unknown. That table supplies the V and J calls and clone size; D and trimming were determined from the DNA. This sample is represented by 200,000 to 250,000 clones; about 83% of them were singletons. 7.6% of the sample is taken by the ten largest.

Measured from the cysteine to the phenylalanine, the CDR3 is 14 residues long. Only CDR3 DNA is held: 42 bases, read in frame from base 1. V drops 5 bases and J drops 2 bases, leaving 13 bases in between. CDR1 SGHRS and CDR2 YFSETQ were looked up in the germline V gene. This TCR derives from a woman aged 50 to 60 with active or convalescent COVID-19. Sequenced material: peripheral blood. The V gene is TRBV5-1 and the J gene is TRBJ1-1; TRBD1 is a weak D gene call, 5 bases matching. The CDR3 protein sequence reads: CASRRTGTNTEAFF. The DNA is as follows: TGCGCCAGCAGACGTACAGGCACTAACACTGAAGCTTTCTTT.